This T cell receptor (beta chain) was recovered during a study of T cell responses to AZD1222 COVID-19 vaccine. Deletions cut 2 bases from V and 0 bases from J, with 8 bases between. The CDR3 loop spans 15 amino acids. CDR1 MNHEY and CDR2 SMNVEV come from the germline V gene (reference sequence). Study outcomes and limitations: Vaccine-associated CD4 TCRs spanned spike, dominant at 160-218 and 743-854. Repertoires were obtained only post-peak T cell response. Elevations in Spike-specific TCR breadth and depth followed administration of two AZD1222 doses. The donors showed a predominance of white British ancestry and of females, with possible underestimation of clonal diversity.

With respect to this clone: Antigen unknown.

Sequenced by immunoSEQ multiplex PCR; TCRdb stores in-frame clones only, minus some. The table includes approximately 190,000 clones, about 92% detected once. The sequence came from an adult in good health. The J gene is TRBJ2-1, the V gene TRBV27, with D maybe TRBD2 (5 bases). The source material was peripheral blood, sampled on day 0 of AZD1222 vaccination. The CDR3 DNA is TGTGCCAGCAGTTTACCCGGGGTCTCCTACAATGAGCAGTTCTTC. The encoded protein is CASSLPGVSYNEQFF.